This T cell receptor (beta chain) was retrieved from a study of blood T cell repertoires in COVID-19. About the research overall: Researchers got acute and convalescent COVID-19 samples from the United States, Italy and Spain. Sources were T cells, B-cell-depleted T cells, or PBMCs; the material itself was cDNA or gDNA.

V gave up 4 bases and J gave up 0 bases, with 4 bases separating them. Germline-derived CDR1 and CDR2 are MRHNA and SNTAGT. The length of the CDR3 is 13 residues. Authors' data handling: Amplification from reference gene primers served as the basis for estimated nucleated cell counts. The protocol was immunoSEQ multiplex PCR, while the TCRdb copy is restricted to in-frame clones and leaves out a portion. The V and J calls and the clone size are those of that table, but D and trimming were determined from the DNA. The data contain about 97,000 clones, approximately 84% of them singletons. The sample comprised peripheral blood. The J gene is TRBJ1-5, the V gene TRBV6-4; D gene unclear. This receptor was taken from a man between 65 and 80 years old with acute or convalescent COVID-19. In nucleotides, the CDR3 is TGTGCCAGCAGTGGAGATAGCAATCAGCCCCAGCATTTT. Residues: CASSGDSNQPQHF.